This T cell receptor (beta chain) was sequenced in a study of T cells in Graves' hyperthyroidism and ophthalmopathy. On the basis of clinical symptoms, serum thyroxine and TRAb, thyroid ultrasound and orbital computed tomography, diagnoses were made. In germline, CDR1 is SGDLS, CDR2 YYNGEE. The CDR3 extends over 11 amino acids. V lost 6 bases, J lost 6 bases, and 9 bases lay in between. This clonotype was seen a few times. Amplified regions were TCR beta CDR3 sequences from RNA transcripts. The TCR CDR3 first-round RT-PCR relied on the HTBI primer set. One entry per CDR3 protein results from TCRdb running MiXCR on the multiplex PCR reads. The table lists fewer than 750,000 distinct CDR3 sequences, roughly 15% of them singletons.

The sequenced sample was blood. This rearrangement joins TRBV9 to TRBJ1-2; no firm D call. The source is a woman aged 50 to 60 with Graves' ophthalmopathy. The CDR3 protein is CASNSGNGYTF. The CDR3 DNA is TGTGCCAGCAATTCGGGTAATGGCTACACCTTC.